This is a list of T cell receptor beta chains from one sample in a study of OX40 agonist ivuxolimab in advanced cancers. Sequencing was performed with immunoSEQ multiplex PCR; in TCRdb, only in-frame clones are kept and a portion is missing. The data contain some 59,000 clones, 80% to 90% of them singletons. The specimen comprised CD4+ or CD8+ T cells sorted from blood, sampled in a trial of the OX40 agonist ivuxolimab. Source of these receptors: an adult with an advanced solid tumor such as melanoma, head and neck, liver or kidney cancer. CDR3s include the opening cysteine and the closing phenylalanine or tryptophan. A D gene is named only where the DNA matches it firmly. Clone size appears in some rows only: once, few, many, or a class for an expanded clone.

V gene	clone size	J gene	D gene	CDR3 DNA	CDR3 protein
TRBV18	NA	TRBJ1-1	TRBD1	TGTGCCAGCTCGCCGATAGACAGGGCGAAGAACACTGAAGCTTTCTTT	CASSPIDRAKNTEAFF
TRBV5-1	NA	TRBJ2-5	NA	TGCGCCAGCAGCGGACGCATCGAAGAGACCCAGTACTTC	CASSGRIEETQYF
TRBV2	NA	TRBJ1-5	NA	TGTGCCAGCAGTGACAGAGTGAATAGCAATCAGCCCCAGCATTTT	CASSDRVNSNQPQHF
TRBV7-2	NA	TRBJ1-4	NA	TGTGCCAGCAGCTTAGCGCTCAGCGCAACTAATGAAAAACTGTTTTTT	CASSLALSATNEKLFF
TRBV5-8	NA	TRBJ2-3	TRBD2	TGTGCCAGCAGGAGACTAGCGGGGACAGATACGCAGTATTTT	CASRRLAGTDTQYF
TRBV2	NA	TRBJ2-6	NA	TGTGCCAGCAGTACCCTCCGTCCTGGGGCCAACGTCCTGACTTTC	CASSTLRPGANVLTF
TRBV11-2	NA	TRBJ2-1	TRBD2	TGTGCCAGCAGCCCGCCTGGGGGGGGGACCTACAATGAGCAGTTCTTC	CASSPPGGGTYNEQFF
TRBV6-6	NA	TRBJ1-2	NA	TGTGCCAGCAGTTACTTACAGGTCAATCCCCATGGCTACACCTTC	CASSYLQVNPHGYTF
TRBV5-5	NA	TRBJ2-2	NA	TGTGCCAGCAGCCCGGACGGACAAAGGGAGCTGTTTTTT	CASSPDGQRELFF
TRBV5-1	NA	TRBJ2-6	TRBD1	TGCGCCAGCAGCCAACCGGGACAGGGGTTTGGGGCCAACGTCCTGACTTTC	CASSQPGQGFGANVLTF
TRBV6-4	NA	TRBJ2-1	NA	TGTGCCAGCAGTGTAGTGGCCCACAATGAGCAGTTCTTC	CASSVVAHNEQFF
TRBV5-8	NA	TRBJ2-2	NA	TGTGCCAGCTCTTTTTCGGTGAACACCGGGGAGCTGTTTTTT	CASSFSVNTGELFF
TRBV19	NA	TRBJ2-5	TRBD2	TGTGCCAGTAGTTCGAGGGGACTAGCGGGGGGGAATCAAGAGACCCAGTACTTC	CASSSRGLAGGNQETQYF
TRBV5-1	NA	TRBJ2-7	NA	TGCGCCAGCAGCTTGGACAGTAGATCCTACGAGCAGTACTTC	CASSLDSRSYEQYF
TRBV5-5	NA	TRBJ1-2	TRBD1	TGTGCCAGCAGCTTGTCCCCCGGGACAGATGGCTACACCTTC	CASSLSPGTDGYTF
TRBV4-2	few	TRBJ1-1	NA	TGTGCCAGCATCAACAGTCAGAACACTGAAGCTTTCTTT	CASINSQNTEAFF
TRBV5-1	NA	TRBJ2-3	TRBD1	TGCGCCAGCAGCCCTTGGGGGACAGGGGACACAGATACGCAGTATTTT	CASSPWGTGDTDTQYF
TRBV7-2	NA	TRBJ1-6	NA	TGTGCCAGCAGCCCGAGAAGGGATTATTCACCCCTCCACTTT	CASSPRRDYSPLHF
TRBV4-2	NA	TRBJ1-4	NA	TGTGCCAGCAGCGTCGACAGGAATGAAAAACTGTTTTTT	CASSVDRNEKLFF
TRBV5-1	NA	TRBJ1-3	NA	TGCGCCAGCAGCTTGGGAGGGGCAGGAAACACCATATATTTT	CASSLGGAGNTIYF
TRBV5-4	NA	TRBJ2-5	TRBD2	TGTGCCAGCAGCTTGGGAGGCGGGGGAGGAGAGACCCAGTACTTC	CASSLGGGGGETQYF